The clone carrying this TCR beta chain showed up just a few times. Its antigen remains unidentified. The data were obtained in a study of T-cell memory formation after mild COVID-19. Regarding the study as a whole: Day 15 to 85 contracting clones showed balanced CD4/CD8; day 15 to 37 expanders favored CD4+. Contracting clones localized mainly to CM and EM when CD4+ and mainly to EMRA when CD8+.

TCRdb used MiXCR to reprocess the 5' RACE reads, holding one entry per CDR3 protein. The data hold roughly 340,000 distinct CDR3 sequences, with approximately 22% observed a single time. Germline CDR1 MDHEN, CDR2 SYDVKM. Trimming pared 4 bases from V and 2 bases from J, leaving 12 bases between. The CDR3 has 14 residues. This rearrangement joins TRBV28 to TRBJ2-7; D is undetermined. The TCR comes from a man aged 18 to 29 who had mild COVID-19 (a few samples of this study predate the infection). Cell type and time point are not known. The sequenced sample was PBMCs or a T cell subset sorted from them (not recorded which). The CDR3 DNA reads TGTGCCAGCAGTTCTTTGGGCAGTACCTACGAGCAGTACGTC. Its protein product is CASSSLGSTYEQYV.